The 9 T cell receptor beta chains reported below all come from one sample, sequenced in a study of cytomegalovirus exposure and HLA in healthy donors. PCR primers comprised 60 Vbeta and 13 Jbeta primers. Measured with immunoSEQ multiplex PCR; TCRdb has only the in-frame clones, and not every one. This table holds about 150,000 clones, about 80% found once. Sample: PBMCs. Receptors were obtained from a woman aged 25 to 45 in good health and CMV-seronegative.

The chain employs TRBV5-6 and TRBJ1-3; no clear D gene. Germline V gene lookup returns CDR1 SGHDT and CDR2 YYEEEE. The CDR3 has 14 residues. V was shortened by 2 bases and J by 0 bases, with 6 bases between the two germline ends. CDR3 sequence (DNA): TGTGCCAGCAGCTTTGTTCTCTCTGGAAACACCATATATTTT. Amino acids: CASSFVLSGNTIYF.

Regarding this clone: This sample includes further DNA sequences coding for the same CDR3. This sequence joins TRBV4-1 and TRBJ1-2; tentatively, D is TRBD1 (5 bases). The germline gives CDR1 MGHRA, CDR2 YSYEKL. Trimming cost V 4 bases and J 1 base, with 7 bases left between them. This CDR3 is 13 amino acids long. The CDR3, as DNA: TGCGCCAGCAGCCCGGGACTTAACTATGGCTACACCTTC. Protein: CASSPGLNYGYTF.

This clone was observed a handful of times. The gene calls are TRBV7-3 and TRBJ2-3, with 9 nucleotides matching TRBD2. From germline, CDR1 is SGHTA and CDR2 FQGTGA. The CDR3 runs 16 residues. J lost 4 bases, V lost 4 bases, and 9 bases had no gene match. CDR3 in DNA: TGTGCCAGCAGCTCTATTAGCGGGGGAAGCCCAGATACGCAGTATTTT. Amino acids: CASSSISGGSPDTQYF.

This sequence joins TRBV7-8 and TRBJ2-2, with 9 positions matching TRBD1. The CDR3 totals 15 residues. Germline assignment: CDR1 SGHVS and CDR2 FQNEAQ. Trimming removed 5 bases from V and 6 bases from J; junction bases left unmatched: 7. The CDR3 sequence is CASSEGDRVAGELFF. For the CDR3, the DNA is TGTGCCAGCAGCGAGGGGGACAGGGTGGCCGGGGAGCTGTTTTTT.

The V and J genes are TRBV9 and TRBJ1-2; D call uncertain. With 4 bases removed from V and 3 bases from J, the gap between germline ends came to 22 bases. The CDR3 extends over 17 amino acids. The germline V gene encodes CDR1 SGDLS and CDR2 YYNGEE. CDR3 in amino acids: CASSPLGRAGEDYGYTF. In nucleotides, the CDR3 is TGTGCCAGCAGCCCTCTTGGGCGGGCCGGGGAGGACTATGGCTACACCTTC.

The chain links TRBV7-2 to TRBJ2-5; 12 nucleotides match TRBD2. Trimming took 5 bases from V and 4 from J; bases not matched to a gene: 8. The CDR3 has 16 amino acids. CDR1 and CDR2 (germline): SGHTA, FQGNSA. CDR3 coding DNA: TGTGCCAGCAGCCCCTTTCCTAGCGGGGGGGTAGAGACCCAGTACTTC. Its translation is CASSPFPSGGVETQYF.

This clone was counted once. The V gene is TRBV5-6, the J gene TRBJ2-1; 11 bases are shared with TRBD2. CDR1 and CDR2 (germline): SGHDT, YYEEEE. The J segment lost 4 bases and the V segment lost 3 bases, leaving 9 bases of the junction unmatched. This CDR3 has 17 residues. The CDR3 DNA reads as TGTGCCAGCAGCTCCCTACTAGCGGGGGAGGTTTACAATGAGCAGTTCTTC. The encoded protein is CASSSLLAGEVYNEQFF.

This clone was recorded a few times. The gene calls are TRBV9 and TRBJ2-7, with D tentatively TRBD2 (5 bases). Deletions cut 0 bases from V and 6 bases from J, with 13 bases between. Germline V CDR1 and CDR2: SGDLS, YYNGEE. The CDR3 contains 14 residues. The CDR3 DNA reads TGTGCCAGCAGCGTAGCGGGGAACCCAAGCGAGCAGTACTTC. As protein: CASSVAGNPSEQYF. The entire variable domain, with the rest obtained from reference TRBV9 and TRBJ2-7, is as follows: DSGVTQTPKHLITATGQRVTLRCSPRSGDLSVYWYQQSLDQGLQFLIQYYNGEERAKGNILERFSAQQFPDLHSELNLSSLELGDSALYFCASSVAGNPSEQYFGPGTRLTVT.

Notes on this clone: One junction end disagrees with the germline gene, perhaps due to a read error. J is TRBJ1-1 and V is TRBV9; TRBD1 aligns across 8 bases. The CDR3 sequence is 14 residues long. The V gene's germline CDR1 is SGDLS and CDR2 YYNGEE. The CDR3 coding sequence is TGTGCCAGCAGCGGAAGGACAGGGAACGCTGAAGCTTTCTTT. This gives the protein CASSGRTGNAEAFF.